One sample yielded the 16 T cell receptor beta chains listed below, sequenced in a study of T-cell memory formation after mild COVID-19. Each CDR3 protein gets one entry after TCRdb re-called the 5' RACE reads with MiXCR. This sample has approximately 570,000 distinct CDR3 sequences, with roughly 18% found just once. Input material: PBMCs or a T cell subset sorted from them (not recorded which). The receptors shown here come from an adult woman who had mild COVID-19 (a few samples of this study predate the infection). Cell type and time point are not known.

This clonotype was seen a handful of times. This rearrangement joins TRBV6-6 to TRBJ1-1, with no clear D. Between the trimmed V and J ends, which lost 2 bases and 2 bases, there was a span of 18 bases. CDR1 is MNHNY, CDR2 SVGAGI, per germline (reference sequence). The CDR3 runs to 17 residues. The CDR3 region is CASSYPPTLLFNTEAFF. DNA for the CDR3: TGTGCCAGCAGTTACCCCCCGACACTTCTCTTCAACACTGAAGCTTTCTTT.

To note about this clonotype: One junction end disagrees with the germline gene, perhaps due to a read error. The chain carries TRBV20-1 and TRBJ2-2; no clear D. Germline values: CDR1 DFQATT, CDR2 SNEGSKA (reference sequence). The CDR3 has 18 residues. The CDR3 here is CSARTPWADPSNTGELFF. The CDR3 DNA sequence: TGCAGTGCTAGAACTCCCTGGGCCGATCCATCAAACACAGGGGAGCTGTTTTTT.

The genes are TRBV7-2 and TRBJ1-1; 7 nucleotides line up with TRBD1. CDR3 length: 15 amino acids. Germline-derived CDR1 and CDR2 are SGHTA and FQGNSA. Trimming took 5 bases from V and 5 from J; bases not matched to a gene: 11. In DNA form, the CDR3 reads TGTGCCAGCAGCCGTCAAACGACAGGGTCGACTGAAGCTTTCTTT. Translation: CASSRQTTGSTEAFF.

The sample holds a few counts of this clonotype. The chain couples TRBV19 to TRBJ2-7; D gene ambiguous. V was cut by 4 bases and J by 4 bases, with 20 bases left in between. This CDR3 is 16 amino acids long. Germline-derived CDR1 and CDR2 are LNHDA and SQIVND (reference sequence). The CDR3 reads CASSRLPVRTGYEQYF. In DNA form, the CDR3 reads TGTGCCAGTAGTAGGCTACCAGTGCGAACCGGATACGAGCAGTACTTC.

The chain recombines TRBV4-1 with TRBJ1-4; D call uncertain. Trimming pared 0 bases from V and 8 bases from J, leaving 13 bases between. The CDR3 has 15 amino acids. Germline CDR1 is MGHRA and CDR2 is YSYEKL. This CDR3 is CASSQDPEAGEKLFF. Here the CDR3 DNA reads TGCGCCAGCAGCCAAGACCCCGAGGCTGGGGAAAAACTGTTTTTT.

The chain employs TRBV4-2 and TRBJ2-7; D might be TRBD2 (7 bases). V lost 0 bases to trimming and J lost 7 bases, with 19 bases between them. The length of the CDR3 is 16 residues. Germline CDR1 and CDR2: LGHNA and YNFKEQ. CDR3 sequence: CASSQDVRGGVIEQYF. DNA for the CDR3: TGTGCCAGCAGCCAAGATGTGAGGGGGGGCGTAATTGAGCAGTACTTC.

This clonotype was seen more than once but under ten times. J is TRBJ2-2 and V is TRBV5-1, with D possibly being TRBD2 (5 bases). The CDR3 has 16 residues. CDR1 and CDR2 from the germline V gene are SGHRS and YFSETQ. V was cut by 0 bases and J by 2 bases, with 11 bases left in between. In DNA, the CDR3 is TGCGCCAGCAGCTTGGCCTGGCGGGTAAACACCGGGGAGCTGTTTTTT. It codes for CASSLAWRVNTGELFF.

The V and J genes are TRBV20-1 and TRBJ1-4; D is unresolved. There are 14 residues in the CDR3. Trimming shortened V by 6 bases and J by 4 bases, and 15 bases separated the two germline ends. Germline-derived CDR1 and CDR2 are DFQATT and SNEGSKA (reference sequence). CDR3 amino acids: CSARDRRFNEKLFF. The CDR3 coding sequence is TGCAGTGCCCGAGACCGGCGGTTTAATGAAAAACTGTTTTTT.

This chain joins TRBV7-8 and TRBJ2-1; D tentatively reads TRBD1 or TRBD2 (5 bases each). The V end was cut by 1 base, the J end by 3 bases, with 16 bases between. The CDR3 sequence is 17 residues long. Germline lookup yields CDR1 SGHVS and CDR2 FQNEAQ. CDR3 region: CASSLGVLGTGYNEQFF. The DNA of the CDR3 is TGTGCCAGCAGCTTAGGGGTACTCGGGACGGGCTACAATGAGCAGTTCTTC. Complete variable domain (other parts from reference TRBV7-8 and TRBJ2-1): GAGVSQSPRYKVAKRGQDVALRCDPISGHVSLFWYQQALGQGPEFLTYFQNEAQLDKSGLPSDRFFAERPEGSVSTLKIQRTQQEDSAVYLCASSLGVLGTGYNEQFFGPGTRLTVL.

The gene calls are TRBV20-1 and TRBJ2-3; tentative D call: TRBD2 (6 bases). CDR1 is DFQATT, CDR2 SNEGSKA, per germline (reference sequence). The CDR3 loop spans 11 amino acids. The CDR3 bases are TGCAGCCGGGGGAAGTCAGATACGCAGTATTTT. Its protein product is CSRGKSDTQYF.

The DNA for the CDR3 is TGTGCCAGCGGGCTTAGCGGGAGCAATGCCAATGAGCAGTTCTTC. Residues: CASGLSGSNANEQFF. The chain links TRBV27 to TRBJ2-1, with 9 positions matching TRBD2. Trimming cost V 8 bases and J 6 bases; bases outside gene matches: 11. The CDR3 length is 15 residues. Germline V CDR1 and CDR2: MNHEY, SMNVEV (reference sequence).

The V gene is TRBV19, the J gene TRBJ1-5; TRBD1 might be the D (6 bases). Trimming left V 6 bases short and J 9 bases short, with 12 bases between. The CDR3 length is 12 residues. Germline V lookup: CDR1 LNHDA, CDR2 SQIVND (reference sequence). CDR3 DNA: TGTGCCAGTAGAGAGGGGGTTCTGCCCCAGCATTTT. Translated, it gives CASREGVLPQHF.

The V call is TRBV12-3 or TRBV12-4, the J call TRBJ2-5; 13 positions agree with TRBD2. Trimming removed 3 bases from V and 2 bases from J; junction bases left unmatched: 9. This CDR3 spans 18 amino acids. DNA for the CDR3: TGTGCCAGCAGTTTGGGACTAGCGGGGTCCTCCGCTCAAGAGACCCAGTACTTC. Residues: CASSLGLAGSSAQETQYF.

The CDR3 sequence: CASSPRANSYEQYF. The CDR3 nucleotides read TGTGCCAGCTCACCCCGGGCCAATTCCTACGAGCAGTACTTC. The chain uses TRBV18 and TRBJ2-7; D not resolved. Germline V gives CDR1 KGHSH, CDR2 LQKENI. V gave up 3 bases and J gave up 1 base, with 10 bases separating them. The CDR3 has 14 amino acids.

The chain carries TRBV5-6 and TRBJ2-7, with unresolved D. V lost 4 bases to trimming and J lost 2 bases, with 16 bases between them. In germline, CDR1 is SGHDT, CDR2 YYEEEE. This CDR3 is built from 15 residues. CDR3 bases: TGTGCCAGCAGCCCTTTCGGGCAGGTACCCTACGAGCAGTACTTC. Its protein product is CASSPFGQVPYEQYF.

This clonotype was counted between two and nine times. V usage is TRBV29-1 and J usage is TRBJ2-7; 8 bases agree with TRBD1. This CDR3 comprises 15 residues. The germline V gene encodes CDR1 SQVTM and CDR2 ANQGSEA. The V gene end was trimmed by 6 bases and the J gene end by 0 bases; junction bases not matched to a gene: 10. For the CDR3, the DNA is TGCAGCGTAGAATCCGGGACAGGCTTCTCCTACGAGCAGTACTTC. It codes for CSVESGTGFSYEQYF.